This paragraph covers one T cell receptor beta chain sequence. The entry originates in a study of blood T cell repertoires in COVID-19. Across the whole study: Samples taken during acute and convalescent COVID-19 were collected in the United States, Italy and Spain. From T cells, B-cell-depleted T cells, or PBMCs came the material, which was cDNA or gDNA.

Data came from immunoSEQ multiplex PCR; TCRdb stores just in-frame clones and leaves some out. The sample includes roughly 190,000 clones, roughly four fifths of them seen just once. Trimming removed 9 bases at V and 2 bases at J, with 16 bases between. The germline V gene has CDR1 SGHDN and CDR2 FVKESK. This CDR3 is 14 amino acids long. Sequencing was performed on peripheral blood. This clonotype was sampled from a woman in her 40s with acute or convalescent COVID-19. The chain employs TRBV14 and TRBJ2-5; D is possibly TRBD2 (6 bases). This CDR3 reads CARAVGGVQETQYF. As DNA, the CDR3 is TGTGCCAGAGCGGTCGGAGGGGTACAAGAGACCCAGTACTTC.